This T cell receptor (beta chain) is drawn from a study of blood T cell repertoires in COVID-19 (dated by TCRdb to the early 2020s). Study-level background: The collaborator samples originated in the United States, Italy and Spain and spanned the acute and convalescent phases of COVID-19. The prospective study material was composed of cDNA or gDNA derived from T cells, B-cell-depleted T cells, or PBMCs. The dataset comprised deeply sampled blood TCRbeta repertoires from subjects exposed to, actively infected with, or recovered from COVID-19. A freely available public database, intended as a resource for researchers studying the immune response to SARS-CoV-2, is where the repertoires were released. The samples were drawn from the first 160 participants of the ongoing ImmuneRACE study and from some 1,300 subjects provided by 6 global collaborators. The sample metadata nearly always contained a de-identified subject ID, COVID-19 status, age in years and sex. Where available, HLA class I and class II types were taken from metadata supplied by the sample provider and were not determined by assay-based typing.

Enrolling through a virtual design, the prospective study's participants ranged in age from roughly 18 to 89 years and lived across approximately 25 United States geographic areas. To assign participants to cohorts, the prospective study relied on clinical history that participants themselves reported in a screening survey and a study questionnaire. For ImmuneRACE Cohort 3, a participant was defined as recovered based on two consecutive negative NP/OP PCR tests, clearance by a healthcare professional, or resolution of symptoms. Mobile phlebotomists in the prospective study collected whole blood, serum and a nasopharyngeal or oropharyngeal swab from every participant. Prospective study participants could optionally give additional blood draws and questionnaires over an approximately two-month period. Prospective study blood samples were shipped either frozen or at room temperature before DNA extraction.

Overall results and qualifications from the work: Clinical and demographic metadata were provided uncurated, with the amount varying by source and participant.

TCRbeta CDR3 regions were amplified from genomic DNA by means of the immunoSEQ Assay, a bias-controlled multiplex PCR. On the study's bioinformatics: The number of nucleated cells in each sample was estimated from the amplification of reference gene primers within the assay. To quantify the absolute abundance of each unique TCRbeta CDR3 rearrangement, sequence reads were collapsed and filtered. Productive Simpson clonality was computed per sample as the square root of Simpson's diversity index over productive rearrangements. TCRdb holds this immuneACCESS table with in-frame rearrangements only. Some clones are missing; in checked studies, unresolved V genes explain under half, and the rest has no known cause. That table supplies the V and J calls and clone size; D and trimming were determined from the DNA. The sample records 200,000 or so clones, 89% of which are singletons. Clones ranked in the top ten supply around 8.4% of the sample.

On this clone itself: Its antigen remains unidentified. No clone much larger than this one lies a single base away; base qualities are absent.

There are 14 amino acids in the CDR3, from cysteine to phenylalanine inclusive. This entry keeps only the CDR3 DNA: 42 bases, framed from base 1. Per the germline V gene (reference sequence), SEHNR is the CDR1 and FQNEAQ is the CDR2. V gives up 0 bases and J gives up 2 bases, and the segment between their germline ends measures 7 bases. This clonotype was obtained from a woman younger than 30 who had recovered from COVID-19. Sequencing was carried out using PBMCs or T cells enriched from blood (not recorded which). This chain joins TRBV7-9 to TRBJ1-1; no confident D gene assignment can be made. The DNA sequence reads TGTGCCAGCAGCTTAGCCTCAGTAAACACTGAAGCTTTCTTT. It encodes CASSLASVNTEAFF.